Shown below are 5 T cell receptor beta chains from a single sample sequenced in a study of T cell changes during pregnancy in multiple sclerosis. TCRdb's table, derived via immunoSEQ multiplex PCR, lists solely in-frame clones and lacks some. The sample has around 97,000 clones; 85% to 95% are singletons. Sequenced material: peripheral blood, taken after pregnancy. Source of these receptors: a female donor with multiple sclerosis, enrolled in a pregnancy study.

The chain couples TRBV5-1 to TRBJ2-7; 12 bases are shared with TRBD2. V gave up 4 bases and J gave up 6 bases; unmatched junction bases: 11. This CDR3 contains 16 residues. Germline V gene data show CDR1 as SGHRS and CDR2 as YFSETQ. CDR3 sequence reads: CASSPRTSGALFEQYF. Written as DNA, the CDR3 is TGCGCCAGCAGCCCACGGACTAGCGGGGCTTTGTTCGAGCAGTACTTC.

The V and J genes are TRBV7-9 and TRBJ2-2; 10 bases match TRBD1. This CDR3 comprises 17 residues. The V gene's germline CDR1 is SEHNR and CDR2 FQNEAQ (reference sequence). With 5 bases clipped from V and 3 bases from J, the junction kept 9 bases outside the gene matches. In DNA form, the CDR3 reads TGTGCCAGCAGCCGCACAGACAGGGGGCTGTACACCGGGGAGCTGTTTTTT. Protein sequence: CASSRTDRGLYTGELFF.

The chain employs TRBV9 and TRBJ2-3, with no clear D. V lost 2 bases and J lost 5, with 9 bases in between. CDR1 is SGDLS, CDR2 YYNGEE, per germline. CDR3 length: 13 amino acids. CDR3 coding DNA: TGTGCCAGCAGCGTTTCCACGGGAGATACGCAGTATTTT. This codes for CASSVSTGDTQYF.

The chain has TRBV7-3 and TRBJ1-1, with 8 nucleotides matching TRBD1. CDR1 is SGHTA, CDR2 FQGTGA, per germline. Trimming cost V 2 bases and J 5 bases; bases outside gene matches: 4. The CDR3 spans 14 residues. The CDR3 bases are TGTGCCAGCAGCTTAGGACAGGGTATAACTGAAGCTTTCTTT. Its translation: CASSLGQGITEAFF.

The chain combines TRBV27 with TRBJ2-7, with 10 bases identical to TRBD2. Germline V gives CDR1 MNHEY, CDR2 SMNVEV (reference sequence). CDR3 length equals 14 residues. The ends lost 7 bases at V and 6 bases at J; junction bases unmatched: 9. CDR3 residues: CASKPGLAISEQYF. The CDR3 DNA is TGTGCCAGCAAGCCGGGACTAGCGATCTCCGAGCAGTACTTC.